These 27 T cell receptor beta chains were sequenced from one sample in a study of Tregs in tolerant kidney transplant recipients. Assay: immunoSEQ multiplex PCR; the TCRdb copy retains only in-frame clones and omits some. This sample carries around 48,000 clones, with roughly 0.85% going to the ten biggest clones. The starting material was CD4+ T cells from blood, obtained before the transplant. All receptors derive from a human donor who received a combined kidney and bone marrow transplant.

Note on this clone: The CDR3 end is not reached by the read, which stops 3 residues before it; the germline J gene fills it in. The chain recombines TRBV30 with TRBJ2-7; possibly TRBD2 for D (6 bases). The V gene's germline CDR1 is GTSNPN and CDR2 SVGIG (reference sequence). The V gene lost 7 bases and the J gene lost 2 bases, with 12 bases spanning the gap. The CDR3 spans 12 residues. The DNA read from the CDR3 is TGTGCCTATGCGGGATCCGCCTACGAG. It yields the protein CAYAGSAYE. The entire CDR3 sequence reads CAYAGSAYEQYF.

On this clone itself: The read comes to an end 3 residues before the CDR3 does, leaving the germline J gene to fill in the end. The chain recombines TRBV7-2 with TRBJ1-2; 7 bases fit TRBD1. Germline V gives CDR1 SGHTA, CDR2 FQGNSA. CDR3 size: 17 residues. V lost 0 bases to trimming and J lost 4 bases; unmatched junction nucleotides: 11. CDR3: CASSLAGQPLTSYGYTF. The covered CDR3 bases are TGTGCCAGCAGCTTAGCGGGACAGCCCCTAACATCCTATGGC.

On this clone: The read halts 3 residues ahead of the CDR3 end, with the missing end drawn from the germline J gene. J is TRBJ2-1 and V is TRBV2; 9 nucleotides match TRBD1. CDR1 is SNHLY and CDR2 is FYNNEI in the germline V gene. The CDR3 contains 18 residues. Losses at the gene ends were 0 bases for V and 9 bases for J; bases not matched to a gene: 15. CDR3 bases read: TGTGCCAGCAGTGAAGCGCTTGGTAAGGACAGGGGAGACAGTGAG. Protein: CASSEALGKDRGDSE. In full, the CDR3 is CASSEALGKDRGDSEQFF. Full variable domain (remainder filled in from reference TRBV2 and TRBJ2-1): EPEVTQTPSHQVTQMGQEVILRCVPISNHLYFYWYRQILGQKVEFLVSFYNNEISEKSEIFDDQFSVERPDGSNFTLKIRSTKLEDSAMYFCASSEALGKDRGDSEQFFGPGTRLTVL.

For this clone: The read gets to within 3 residues of the CDR3 end, and the germline J gene fills in the rest. V gene TRBV6-2 or TRBV6-3 combines with J gene TRBJ2-3; D possibly corresponds to TRBD2 (5 bases). Trimming removed 3 bases from V and 4 bases from J, with 14 bases in between. The germline CDR1 and CDR2 sequences are MNHEY and SVGEGT. The CDR3 sequence is 15 residues long. The CDR3 region is CASSYRAGLPDTQYF. CDR3 DNA, as far as it was read: TGTGCCAGCAGTTATCGGGCGGGCCTTCCAGATACG.

For this clone: The read ends 3 residues shy of where the CDR3 ends; the end is completed using the germline J gene. The chain carries TRBV6-2 or TRBV6-3 and TRBJ2-4; perhaps TRBD2 as D (6 bases). Germline CDR1 MNHEY, CDR2 SVGEGT. The CDR3 covers 15 residues. V shed 2 bases and J shed 0 bases, with 8 bases lying between them. The CDR3: CASSYRGLAKNIQYF. CDR3 bases read: TGTGCCAGCAGTTACCGGGGACTAGCCAAAAACATT.

With respect to this clone: The read finishes 3 residues shy of the CDR3 end, and the germline J gene is used to complete it. The chain recombines TRBV20-1 with TRBJ1-2; D uncertain. The V and J ends lost 4 bases and 2 bases respectively, with 8 bases between them. CDR3 length: 12 amino acids. Germline V gives CDR1 DFQATT, CDR2 SNEGSKA (reference sequence). The CDR3 is CSAKQQNYGYTF. The CDR3 bases that were read are TGCAGTGCTAAACAACAGAACTATGGC.

About this clone: Read data end 3 residues before the CDR3 end; the end is taken from the germline J gene. This chain joins TRBV19 and TRBJ2-2, with D tentatively TRBD1 (6 bases). The CDR3 totals 16 residues. The germline V gene encodes CDR1 LNHDA and CDR2 SQIVND (reference sequence). The V end was cut by 5 bases, the J end by 0 bases, with 13 bases between. Incomplete CDR3 DNA: TGTGCCAGTAGTCAAACGGACAGACCGAACACCGGGGAG. Amino acid sequence: CASSQTDRPNTGE. The CDR3 as a whole reads CASSQTDRPNTGELFF.

Comments on this clone: The read ends 3 residues shy of where the CDR3 ends; the end is completed using the germline J gene. V is TRBV6-2 or TRBV6-3 and J is TRBJ2-7; D possibly corresponds to TRBD1 (5 bases). The CDR3 is 15 residues long. Per the germline V gene, CDR1 is MNHEY and CDR2 is SVGEGT. V lost 2 bases and J lost 4, with 15 bases in between. CDR3 DNA (partial): TGTGCCAGCAGTTACGGGTGGCAGGGATTTTACGAG. It yields the protein CASSYGWQGFYE. The whole CDR3 reads CASSYGWQGFYEQYF.

About this clone itself: The read comes to an end 3 residues before the CDR3 does, leaving the germline J gene to fill in the end. The chain joins TRBV20-1 to TRBJ2-1; 7 bases align to TRBD1. Unmatched junction bases numbered 9, after V lost 5 bases and J lost 8 bases. This CDR3 is 13 amino acids long. Germline-derived CDR1 and CDR2 are DFQATT and SNEGSKA (reference sequence). The chain's CDR3 is CSARFRDSYEQFF. CDR3 DNA (partial): TGCAGTGCTCGATTCCGGGACAGCTATGAG.

In the case of this clone: The read ends 3 residues before the CDR3 terminus; that terminus is restored from the germline J gene. This chain links TRBV7-9 with TRBJ2-2; the D gene is possibly TRBD2 (6 bases). Deletions cut 5 bases from V and 6 bases from J, with 13 bases between. CDR3 length equals 14 residues. Germline values: CDR1 SEHNR, CDR2 FQNEAQ (reference sequence). The CDR3: CASSLSWGAGELFF. The CDR3 DNA, read in part, is TGTGCCAGCAGCCTCTCCTGGGGGGCCGGGGAG. The complete variable domain, with remaining parts taken from reference TRBV7-9 and TRBJ2-2, reads DTGVSQNPRHKITKRGQNVTFRCDPISEHNRLYWYRQTLGQGPEFLTYFQNEAQLEKSRLLSDRFSAERPKGSFSTLEIQRTEQGDSAMYLCASSLSWGAGELFFGEGSRLTVL.

To note about this clone: The read ends 3 residues before the CDR3 terminus; that terminus is restored from the germline J gene. This chain uses TRBV20-1 with TRBJ1-2, with D tentatively TRBD1 (6 bases). The germline V and J ends were trimmed by 6 bases and 5 bases, with 19 bases remaining between them. The CDR3 spans 14 residues. Germline CDR1 is DFQATT and CDR2 is SNEGSKA (reference sequence). CDR3 DNA (partial): TGCAGTGCACTGCAACCAGGGGCCCTTTATGGC. Its translation: CSALQPGALYG. The entire CDR3 protein is CSALQPGALYGYTF.

Remarks on this clone: With the read ending 3 residues before the CDR3 end, the germline J gene is used to fill in that end. The chain joins TRBV7-6 to TRBJ2-1, with TRBD2 identical over 9 bases. The germline V gene encodes CDR1 SGHVS and CDR2 FNYEAQ. There are 15 residues in the CDR3. V dropped 0 bases and J dropped 7; count of bases not matched to a gene: 4. The covered CDR3 bases are TGTGCCAGCAGCTTAGCCGCGGGAGGGCGGAATGAG. Amino acids: CASSLAAGGRNE. The full-length CDR3 reads as CASSLAAGGRNEQFF.

To note about this clone: The read stops 3 residues short of the end of the CDR3; the missing end is completed from the germline J gene. The gene calls are TRBV7-1 and TRBJ2-4; TRBD2 might be the D (7 bases). TRBV7-1 is an ORF; its function is uncertain. The V end lost 1 base, the J end lost 0 bases, and 19 bases lay between the germline ends. The CDR3 is made up of 19 amino acids. This CDR3 is CASSSDRALAEVAKNIQYF. CDR3 DNA, as far as it was read: TGTGCCAGCAGCTCAGACAGGGCCCTAGCGGAGGTAGCCAAAAACATT.

This clone counts as medium-sized (0.01 to 0.1%) by frequency. The missing CDR3 end, 3 residues past where the read stops, is filled in from the germline J gene. V is TRBV30 and J is TRBJ1-4, with TRBD1 matching over 7 bases. This CDR3 has 17 residues. V gave up 8 bases and J gave up 3 bases; unmatched junction bases: 18. Per the germline V gene, CDR1 is GTSNPN and CDR2 is SVGIG (reference sequence). This CDR3 reads CAGLTGSVFEANEKLFF. The sequenced CDR3 bases are TGTGCCGGTTTGACAGGGTCGGTTTTTGAGGCTAATGAAAAA.

Regarding this clone: With the read ending 3 residues before the CDR3 end, the germline J gene is used to fill in that end. The chain links TRBV19 to TRBJ1-4; 7 bases fit TRBD1. The germline V gene has CDR1 LNHDA and CDR2 SQIVND (reference sequence). CDR3 size: 15 residues. V shed 7 bases, J shed 7 bases, and the junction held 12 bases outside the gene matches. CDR3 DNA (partial): TGTGCCAGTAAGGAATGGAGCAGACAGGGTGAAAAA. Encoded protein: CASKEWSRQGEK. The CDR3, in full, reads CASKEWSRQGEKLFF.

Comments on this clone: The read terminates 3 residues before the CDR3 end, so the remaining end is supplied by the germline J gene. This chain links TRBV5-6 with TRBJ1-2; the D gene is possibly TRBD1 (6 bases). Trimming stripped 4 bases from V and 5 bases from J, with 18 bases between. Germline CDR1 and CDR2: SGHDT and YYEEEE. This CDR3 contains 15 residues. CDR3 amino acids: CASSRRDRLRYGYTF. CDR3 DNA, as far as it was read: TGTGCCAGCAGCCGGCGTGACAGGCTAAGGTATGGC.

Remarks on this clone: The missing CDR3 end, 3 residues past where the read stops, is filled in from the germline J gene. This chain joins TRBV29-1 and TRBJ2-7; D call uncertain. Germline CDR1 SQVTM, CDR2 ANQGSEA. The length of the CDR3 is 14 residues. Trimming stripped 6 bases from V and 0 bases from J, with 15 bases between. The DNA read from the CDR3 is TGCAGCGTGAGTACCTTCCCCAGCTCCTACGAG. Protein product: CSVSTFPSSYE. The full CDR3 is CSVSTFPSSYEQYF.

A word on this clone: The CDR3 end is not reached by the read, which stops 3 residues before it; the germline J gene fills it in. The rearrangement joins TRBV2 to TRBJ2-1; the match to TRBD2 covers 7 bases. V lost 8 bases and J lost 8; bases outside the gene matches: 15. This CDR3 contains 15 residues. Germline V gene data show CDR1 as SNHLY and CDR2 as FYNNEI. The CDR3 here is CASFSGIGRGDEQFF. The DNA read from the CDR3 is TGTGCCAGCTTCAGTGGGATTGGCCGGGGGGATGAG. The full variable domain, in which reference TRBV2 and TRBJ2-1 provide the parts outside the CDR3, is EPEVTQTPSHQVTQMGQEVILRCVPISNHLYFYWYRQILGQKVEFLVSFYNNEISEKSEIFDDQFSVERPDGSNFTLKIRSTKLEDSAMYFCASFSGIGRGDEQFFGPGTRLTVL.

In regard to this clone: The CDR3 is cut off 3 residues early in the read; its end comes from the germline J gene. The chain links TRBV11-2 to TRBJ1-1; 8 bases align to TRBD1. This CDR3 has 14 amino acids. Germline values: CDR1 SGHAT, CDR2 FQNNGV. The part of the CDR3 DNA that was read is TGTGCCAGCAGCTTAGGGGGGCGGACAGGGAAA. Encoded protein: CASSLGGRTGK. The whole CDR3 is CASSLGGRTGKAFF.

This CDR3 reads CASSPVQGNTEAFF. CDR3 bases read: TGTGCCAGCTCACCAGTCCAGGGAAACACTGAA. The chain couples TRBV18 to TRBJ1-1; D may be TRBD1 (5 bases). The read falls 3 residues short of the CDR3 end, and the missing part is taken from the germline J gene. V lost 2 bases and J 2 bases, leaving 9 bases between the germline ends. The CDR3 spans 14 residues. Germline CDR1 reads KGHSH; CDR2 reads LQKENI. Based on the CDR3 plus reference TRBV18 and TRBJ1-1, the full variable domain is NAGVMQNPRHLVRRRGQEARLRCSPMKGHSHVYWYRQLPEEGLKFMVYLQKENIIDESGMPKERFSAEFPKEGPSILRIQQVVRGDSAAYFCASSPVQGNTEAFFGQGTRLTVV.

Notes on this clone: The read ends 3 residues before the CDR3 terminus; that terminus is restored from the germline J gene. The chain carries TRBV20-1 and TRBJ2-1; TRBD2 agrees at 10 bases. The germline CDR1 and CDR2 sequences are DFQATT and SNEGSKA (reference sequence). The V segment lost 4 bases and the J segment 5 bases; nucleotides outside the gene matches: 11. The CDR3 sequence is 16 residues long. CDR3 DNA (partial): TGCAGTGCTACGGCTAGCGGGAGAGGAAAAGACAATGAG. Translation gives CSATASGRGKDNE. The full-length CDR3 reads as CSATASGRGKDNEQFF.

Remarks on this clone: The observed sequence ends 3 residues before the CDR3 terminus, with the missing tail filled in from the germline J gene. The chain couples TRBV5-4 to TRBJ2-1; TRBD2 agrees at 9 bases. Germline V gene sequence: CDR1 SGHNT, CDR2 YYREEE (reference sequence). After removal of 0 bases from V and 7 bases from J, the junction contained 8 bases not matched to a gene. CDR3 size: 16 residues. The covered CDR3 bases are TGTGCCAGCAGCTTGGTGGCGGGAGGGAGGGGGAATGAG. It codes for CASSLVAGGRGNE. In full, the CDR3 reads CASSLVAGGRGNEQFF.

About this clone: The read gets to within 3 residues of the CDR3 end, and the germline J gene fills in the rest. This rearrangement joins TRBV2 to TRBJ2-3, with D unclear. There are 14 residues in the CDR3. The germline V gene has CDR1 SNHLY and CDR2 FYNNEI. The germline V and J ends were trimmed by 6 bases and 0 bases, with 10 bases remaining between them. CDR3 protein: CASRSGLSTDTQYF. The sequenced CDR3 bases are TGTGCCAGCAGGTCTGGGCTGAGCACAGATACG.

Comment on this clone: The read stops 3 residues short of the end of the CDR3; the missing end is completed from the germline J gene. The chain employs TRBV7-9 and TRBJ2-7; the match to TRBD1 covers 11 bases. V lost 5 bases, J lost 6 bases, and 9 bases stayed unmatched. Germline CDR1 reads SEHNR; CDR2 reads FQNEAQ (reference sequence). CDR3 length: 15 residues. The sequenced part of the CDR3 DNA is TGTGCCAGCAGCAGATGGGACAGGGGGGGCGTCGAG. Amino acids: CASSRWDRGGVE. The full CDR3 reads CASSRWDRGGVEQYF.

As for this clone: The CDR3 end lies 3 residues beyond the end of the read and is filled in from the germline J gene. The rearrangement links TRBV29-1 to TRBJ1-2; 12 bases agree with TRBD1. CDR1 is SQVTM and CDR2 is ANQGSEA in the germline V gene. V shed 6 bases and J 7 bases; nucleotides not matched to a gene: 6. CDR3 size: 13 residues. The sequenced CDR3 bases are TGCAGCGTGGAGGGACAGGGGGCTGGTGGC. Translated: CSVEGQGAGG. The full CDR3 reads CSVEGQGAGGYTF.

About this clone itself: Read data end 3 residues before the CDR3 end; the end is taken from the germline J gene. The chain links TRBV19 to TRBJ1-2, with a possible D match to TRBD1 (5 bases). V was shortened by 5 bases and J by 2 bases, with 9 bases between the two germline ends. The CDR3 length is 13 residues. Germline V gene lookup returns CDR1 LNHDA and CDR2 SQIVND (reference sequence). Here the CDR3 reads CASSFPGNYGYTF. CDR3 DNA, as far as it was read: TGTGCCAGTAGTTTCCCAGGGAACTATGGC.

In the case of this clone: Sequencing ends 3 residues short of the CDR3 end; the germline J gene provides the rest. This chain connects TRBV19 to TRBJ1-2; possible D gene TRBD1, 6 bases. The V gene's germline CDR1 is LNHDA and CDR2 SQIVND (reference sequence). The CDR3 covers 14 residues. The ends were cut back, 3 bases at V and 3 bases at J, with 11 bases in the middle. The DNA read from the CDR3 is TGTGCCAGTAGTATCCCAGGGGCAGACTATGGC. Protein sequence: CASSIPGADYG. The CDR3 as a whole reads CASSIPGADYGYTF.